What follows are 5 T cell receptor beta chains derived from one specimen sequenced in a study of glioma-infiltrating T cells after dendritic cell vaccination. Time point denoted: after dendritic cell vaccination, including at tumor progression/relapse. TCRdb's copy holds only in-frame clones and misses some; the assay was immunoSEQ multiplex PCR. The sample has around 83,000 clones, 85% seen once. The sequenced sample was blood, obtained after dendritic cell vaccination. All receptors derive from a human donor with glioblastoma.

The chain employs TRBV11-3 and TRBJ2-2, with D perhaps matching TRBD1 (5 bases). V was shortened by 6 bases and J by 4 bases, with 12 bases between the two germline ends. CDR3 length: 14 amino acids. Germline lookup yields CDR1 SGHNT and CDR2 YENEEA. This chain's CDR3 is CASSQGSSTGELFF. CDR3 nucleotides: TGTGCCAGCAGTCAGGGCTCGAGCACCGGGGAGCTGTTTTTT.

The chain joins TRBV27 to TRBJ2-7; 7 bases line up with TRBD2. This CDR3 spans 15 amino acids. Germline assignment: CDR1 MNHEY and CDR2 SMNVEV (reference sequence). The V segment lost 5 bases and the J segment 3 bases; nucleotides outside the gene matches: 10. CDR3 sequence: CASSPLLGRVYEQYF. The CDR3 DNA reads as TGTGCCAGCAGTCCCCTCTTAGGGAGGGTCTACGAGCAGTACTTC.

This clone was seen a few times. This chain connects TRBV5-8 to TRBJ2-1, with D tentatively TRBD2 (5 bases). This CDR3 has 15 residues. The germline CDR1 and CDR2 sequences are SGHTS and YDEGEE. The germline V and J ends were trimmed by 3 bases and 8 bases, with 18 bases remaining between them. The CDR3 loop reads CASSSDGELMYEQFF. Written as DNA, the CDR3 is TGTGCCAGCAGCTCCGATGGGGAGTTGATGTATGAGCAGTTCTTC.

This chain connects TRBV7-2 to TRBJ2-7, with 8 bases lining up with TRBD1. Germline assignment: CDR1 SGHTA and CDR2 FQGNSA. After removal of 4 bases from V and 4 bases from J, the junction contained 6 bases not matched to a gene. The CDR3 runs to 14 residues. The CDR3 region is CASSSLDRAYEQYF. The CDR3 DNA follows: TGTGCCAGCAGCTCCCTGGACAGGGCTTACGAGCAGTACTTC.

This sequence joins TRBV10-3 and TRBJ2-7; TRBD2 matches 12 bases. The V segment lost 0 bases and the J segment 5 bases; nucleotides outside the gene matches: 5. The CDR3 loop spans 16 amino acids. Germline CDR1 ENHRY, CDR2 SYGVKD. The CDR3 DNA reads as TGTGCCATCAGTGAGTCCCTAGCGGGAGGGCTGCACGAGCAGTACTTC. Translating it yields CAISESLAGGLHEQYF.